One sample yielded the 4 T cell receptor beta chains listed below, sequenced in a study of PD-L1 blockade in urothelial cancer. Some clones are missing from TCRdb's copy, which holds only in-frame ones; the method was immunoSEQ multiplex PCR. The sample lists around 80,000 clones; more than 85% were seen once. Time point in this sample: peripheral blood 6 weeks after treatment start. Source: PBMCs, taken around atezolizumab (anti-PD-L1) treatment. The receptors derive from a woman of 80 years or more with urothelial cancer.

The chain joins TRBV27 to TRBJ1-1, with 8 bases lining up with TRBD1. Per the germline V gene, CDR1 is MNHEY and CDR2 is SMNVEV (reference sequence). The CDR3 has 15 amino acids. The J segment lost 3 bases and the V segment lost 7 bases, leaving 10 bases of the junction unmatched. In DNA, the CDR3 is TGTGCCAGCAACACGCAGGGGGCAGGGGACACTGAAGCTTTCTTT. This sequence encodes CASNTQGAGDTEAFF.

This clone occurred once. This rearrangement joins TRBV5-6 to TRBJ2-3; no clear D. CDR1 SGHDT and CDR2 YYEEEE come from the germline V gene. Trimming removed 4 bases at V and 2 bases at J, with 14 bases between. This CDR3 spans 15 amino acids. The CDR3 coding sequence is TGTGCCAGCAGCCCAAACTTACTGAACACAGATACGCAGTATTTT. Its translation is CASSPNLLNTDTQYF. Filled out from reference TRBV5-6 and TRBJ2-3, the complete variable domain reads DAGVTQSPTHLIKTRGQQVTLRCSPKSGHDTVSWYQQALGQGPQFIFQYYEEEERQRGNFPDRFSGHQFPNYSSELNVNALLLGDSALYLCASSPNLLNTDTQYFGPGTRLTVL.

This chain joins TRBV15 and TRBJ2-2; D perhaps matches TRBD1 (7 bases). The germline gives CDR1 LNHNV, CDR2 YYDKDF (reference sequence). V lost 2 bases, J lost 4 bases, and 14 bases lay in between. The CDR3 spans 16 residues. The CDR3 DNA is TGTGCCACCAGCAGAAGACAGGGAGGTAGCACCGGGGAGCTGTTTTTT. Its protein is CATSRRQGGSTGELFF. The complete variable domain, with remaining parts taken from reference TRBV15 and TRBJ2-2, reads DAMVIQNPRYQVTQFGKPVTLSCSQTLNHNVMYWYQQKSSQAPKLLFHYYDKDFNNEADTPDNFQSRRPNTSFCFLDIRSPGLGDTAMYLCATSRRQGGSTGELFFGEGSRLTVL.

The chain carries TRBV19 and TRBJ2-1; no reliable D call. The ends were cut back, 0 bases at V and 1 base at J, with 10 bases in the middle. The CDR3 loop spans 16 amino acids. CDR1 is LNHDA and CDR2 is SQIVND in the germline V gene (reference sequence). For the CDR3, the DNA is TGTGCCAGTAGTATAGATGAGCAGGTGTCCTACAATGAGCAGTTCTTC. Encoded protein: CASSIDEQVSYNEQFF.